One and the same sample provided the 26 T cell receptor beta chains below, sequenced in a study of T cell clonality in common variable immunodeficiency. Their antigens remain unidentified. TCRdb's copy holds only in-frame clones and misses some; the assay was immunoSEQ multiplex PCR. The sample contains over 15,000 clones, none of them singletons. Study-wide points: Reportedly, TCR beta sequences from common variable immunodeficiency showed fewer deletions and N-nucleotide insertions.

What was sequenced was peripheral blood mononuclear cells. These receptors were obtained from a human donor with common variable immunodeficiency.

By share of the sample, this clone is medium-sized (0.01 to 0.1%). The read gets to within 3 residues of the CDR3 end, and the germline J gene fills in the rest. The J gene is TRBJ1-1, the V gene TRBV7-2; D possibly corresponds to TRBD1 (5 bases). Germline CDR1 reads SGHTA; CDR2 reads FQGNSA. This CDR3 contains 15 residues. Trimming shortened V by 4 bases and J by 5 bases, and 17 bases separated the two germline ends. The CDR3 bases that were read are TGTGCCAGCAGCTCATACCTGGCCAGGGCTACTGAA. It is translated as CASSSYLARATE. The entire CDR3 protein is CASSSYLARATEAFF.

With respect to this clone: The sequence runs out 3 residues before the end of the CDR3; the remainder is reconstructed from the germline J gene. The gene calls are TRBV18 and TRBJ2-3, with TRBD1 matching over 9 bases. Unmatched junction bases numbered 7, after V lost 5 bases and J lost 4 bases. The CDR3 has 15 residues. Looked up from germline, CDR1 is KGHSH and CDR2 is LQKENI. CDR3 DNA (partial): TGTGCCAGCTCATCCGCGGGACAGGGATCAGATACG. Translation: CASSSAGQGSDT. The full-length CDR3 reads as CASSSAGQGSDTQYF.

This clone has ten or more counts. The CDR3 end lies 3 residues beyond the end of the read and is filled in from the germline J gene. The rearrangement joins TRBV5-4 to TRBJ1-6; TRBD1 matches at 7 bases. J gave up 7 bases and V 0 bases, and 7 bases lay outside the gene matches. Germline-derived CDR1 and CDR2 are SGHNT and YYREEE (reference sequence). The CDR3 extends over 16 amino acids. Partial CDR3 DNA: TGTGCCAGCAGCTTGGGTGTAGGGGGCGGCAATTCACCC. This encodes CASSLGVGGGNSP. The full CDR3 is CASSLGVGGGNSPLHF.

Concerning this clone itself: Read sequence stops 3 residues before the CDR3 end, and the germline J gene provides the missing end. V and J are TRBV6-2 or TRBV6-3 and TRBJ1-2; TRBD1 matches at 10 bases. The germline V gene encodes CDR1 MNHEY and CDR2 SVGEGT. The CDR3 sequence is 13 residues long. Trimming took 5 bases from V and 4 from J; bases not matched to a gene: 1. The CDR3 spells CASSRTGGYGYTF. The CDR3 bases that were read are TGTGCCAGCAGTCGGACAGGGGGCTATGGC.

With regard to this clone: Coverage ceases 3 residues before the CDR3 finishes, and the germline J gene fills in the end. The chain employs TRBV6-1 and TRBJ2-5, with TRBD2 matching over 7 bases. This CDR3 comprises 14 residues. Germline lookup yields CDR1 MNHNS and CDR2 SASEGT. The V segment lost 4 bases and the J segment 1 base; nucleotides outside the gene matches: 3. The CDR3 spells CASSGLAVQETQYF. The covered CDR3 bases are TGTGCCAGCAGTGGGCTAGCGGTCCAAGAGACC.

As to this clone: The CDR3 is cut off 3 residues early in the read; its end comes from the germline J gene. This chain connects TRBV2 to TRBJ2-7; 7 bases are a match to TRBD2. Germline CDR1 and CDR2: SNHLY and FYNNEI. The CDR3 spans 14 residues. Trimming cost V 7 bases and J 0 bases; bases outside gene matches: 6. The sequenced CDR3 bases are TGTGCCAGCAAGGCGGGGGTCCACTCCTACGAG. Its translation: CASKAGVHSYE. The CDR3 as a whole reads CASKAGVHSYEQYF. Full variable domain (rest looked up from reference TRBV2 and TRBJ2-7): EPEVTQTPSHQVTQMGQEVILRCVPISNHLYFYWYRQILGQKVEFLVSFYNNEISEKSEIFDDQFSVERPDGSNFTLKIRSTKLEDSAMYFCASKAGVHSYEQYFGPGTRLTVT.

This clone was recorded a few times. The read finishes 3 residues shy of the CDR3 end, and the germline J gene is used to complete it. The J gene is TRBJ1-4, the V gene TRBV7-8; D might be TRBD1 (5 bases). The CDR3 covers 18 residues. The ends were cut back, 4 bases at V and 0 bases at J, with 18 bases in the middle. Germline lookup yields CDR1 SGHVS and CDR2 FQNEAQ. Partial CDR3 DNA: TGTGCCAGCAGCTCACGGGGGGTCCCGTTTGCAACTAATGAAAAA. Its translation is CASSSRGVPFATNEK. The full-length CDR3 reads as CASSSRGVPFATNEKLFF.

In the case of this clone: The read falls 3 residues short of the CDR3 end, and the missing part is taken from the germline J gene. The V and J genes are TRBV5-6 and TRBJ2-1, with 7 bases aligning to TRBD1. Per germline, CDR1 SGHDT and CDR2 YYEEEE. The CDR3 is 14 residues long. The V segment lost 4 bases and the J segment 5 bases; nucleotides outside the gene matches: 6. This chain's CDR3 is CASSLDDRDNEQFF. The covered CDR3 bases are TGTGCCAGCAGCCTGGACGACAGGGACAATGAG.

Many counts were recorded for this clone. The sequence runs out 3 residues before the end of the CDR3; the remainder is reconstructed from the germline J gene. The rearrangement joins TRBV30 to TRBJ1-3, with 7 positions matching TRBD1. The junction had 4 bases not matched to a gene; V was cut back by 5 bases and J by 3 bases. Germline CDR1 is GTSNPN and CDR2 is SVGIG (reference sequence). The CDR3 extends over 13 amino acids. Incomplete CDR3 DNA: TGTGCCTGGGACAGGGCGTTTGGAAACACC. Its protein is CAWDRAFGNT. The entire CDR3 protein is CAWDRAFGNTIYF.

At least ten counts were recorded for this clone. The part of the CDR3 DNA that was read is TGTGCCAGTAGTATTCTGGCTAGTCGATTTAATGAG. Its translation: CASSILASRFNE. In full, the CDR3 is CASSILASRFNEQFF. This chain uses TRBV19 with TRBJ2-1, with D unresolved. Read sequence stops 3 residues before the CDR3 end, and the germline J gene provides the missing end. The CDR3 is 15 amino acids. Trimming shortened V by 3 bases and J by 7 bases, and 16 bases separated the two germline ends. CDR1 and CDR2 from the germline V gene are LNHDA and SQIVND (reference sequence).

CDR3 sequence: CASSAVTGAAILGYTF. CDR3 bases read: TGTGCCAGTAGTGCGGTGACAGGGGCCGCCATACTAGGC. The J gene is TRBJ1-2, the V gene TRBV19; TRBD1 matches at 8 bases. The read terminates 3 residues ahead of where the CDR3 ends, so the germline J gene completes it. The CDR3 is 16 residues long. Germline V gene sequence: CDR1 LNHDA, CDR2 SQIVND (reference sequence).

Comment on this clone: Sequencing ends 3 residues short of the CDR3 end; the germline J gene provides the rest. The V gene is TRBV7-2, the J gene TRBJ2-1, with D tentatively TRBD1 (5 bases). V was pared by 6 bases and J by 0 bases, with 12 bases between. From germline, CDR1 is SGHTA and CDR2 FQGNSA. The CDR3 has 15 amino acids. The covered CDR3 bases are TGTGCCAGCAGGCGAGACAGAAGCTCCTACAATGAG. It encodes CASRRDRSSYNE. The CDR3 in full is CASRRDRSSYNEQFF.

The sample holds many counts of this clone. The CDR3 is cut off 3 residues early in the read; its end comes from the germline J gene. The V and J genes are TRBV6-2 or TRBV6-3 and TRBJ2-1; D unresolved. Trimming removed 2 bases at V and 2 bases at J, with 10 bases between. The CDR3 length is 15 residues. The germline CDR1 and CDR2 sequences are MNHEY and SVGEGT. This CDR3 reads CASSYGSGAYNEQFF. CDR3 bases read: TGTGCCAGCAGTTACGGTTCAGGAGCCTACAATGAG.

This clone was detected ten times or more. The read terminates 3 residues ahead of where the CDR3 ends, so the germline J gene completes it. V and J are TRBV12-3 or TRBV12-4 and TRBJ2-5, with TRBD1 identical over 7 bases. CDR3 length equals 14 residues. The V segment lost 2 bases and the J segment 5 bases; nucleotides outside the gene matches: 5. CDR3 DNA (partial): TGTGCCAGCAGTTTAAGAGGGGGACAGGAGACC. Its protein product is CASSLRGGQET. The entire CDR3 is CASSLRGGQETQYF.

This clone has a count of ten or more. The read ends 3 residues shy of where the CDR3 ends; the end is completed using the germline J gene. The chain couples TRBV30 to TRBJ1-3, with D uncertain. Trimming shortened V by 2 bases and J by 0 bases, and 5 bases separated the two germline ends. The CDR3 length is 13 residues. The germline V gene encodes CDR1 GTSNPN and CDR2 SVGIG (reference sequence). Incomplete CDR3 DNA: TGTGCCTGGAGTCTCTTCTCTGGAAACACC. Its translation: CAWSLFSGNT. The full CDR3 protein reads CAWSLFSGNTIYF.

With regard to this clone: The read halts 3 residues ahead of the CDR3 end, with the missing end drawn from the germline J gene. This chain links TRBV6-2 or TRBV6-3 with TRBJ1-5, with 9 nucleotides matching TRBD1. This CDR3 spans 14 amino acids. Germline trimming cut 4 bases from V and 6 bases from J; bases unmatched to any gene: 4. The V gene's germline CDR1 is MNHEY and CDR2 SVGEGT. CDR3 sequence: CASSSWDRAQPQHF. The CDR3 bases that were read are TGTGCCAGCAGTTCCTGGGACAGGGCTCAGCCC.

This clone was counted a few times. The read stops 3 residues short of the end of the CDR3; the missing end is completed from the germline J gene. The chain combines TRBV6-2 or TRBV6-3 with TRBJ1-2, with no clear D. V dropped 4 bases and J dropped 5 bases, with 8 bases sitting between them. Germline values: CDR1 MNHEY, CDR2 SVGEGT. This CDR3 is 12 amino acids long. The CDR3: CASSFALYGYTF. The CDR3 DNA, read in part, is TGTGCCAGCAGTTTCGCCCTATATGGC.

CDR3 in amino acids: CASSYVAANYGYTF. The CDR3 bases that were read are TGTGCCAGCAGTTACGTGGCGGCTAACTATGGC. The V call is TRBV6-2 or TRBV6-3, the J call TRBJ1-2; D is uncertain. The read comes to an end 3 residues before the CDR3 does, leaving the germline J gene to fill in the end. Germline CDR1 and CDR2: MNHEY and SVGEGT. This CDR3 is 14 amino acids long. The V and J ends lost 2 bases and 0 bases respectively, with 7 bases between them.

This clone came up many times. The observed sequence ends 3 residues before the CDR3 terminus, with the missing tail filled in from the germline J gene. The gene calls are TRBV29-1 and TRBJ1-1; D gene uncertain. From germline, CDR1 is SQVTM and CDR2 ANQGSEA. This CDR3 region has 15 residues. V lost 1 base and J lost 0, with 12 bases in between. The sequenced part of the CDR3 DNA is TGCAGCGTTGAAGTTCTCGGCGGCGTGAACACTGAA. This codes for CSVEVLGGVNTE. The whole CDR3 sequence is CSVEVLGGVNTEAFF.

This clone was counted between two and nine times. Read sequence stops 3 residues before the CDR3 end, and the germline J gene provides the missing end. The chain recombines TRBV2 with TRBJ2-3; 9 nucleotides agree with TRBD2. The V gene's germline CDR1 is SNHLY and CDR2 FYNNEI. The CDR3 length is 16 residues. V was clipped by 6 bases and J by 2 bases; unmatched bases: 9. CDR3 DNA (partial): TGTGCCAGCAGCCCACCGGGACTAGCCGTCACAGATACG. It translates to CASSPPGLAVTDT. The CDR3, in full, reads CASSPPGLAVTDTQYF. The full variable domain, rest sourced from reference TRBV2 and TRBJ2-3, is EPEVTQTPSHQVTQMGQEVILRCVPISNHLYFYWYRQILGQKVEFLVSFYNNEISEKSEIFDDQFSVERPDGSNFTLKIRSTKLEDSAMYFCASSPPGLAVTDTQYFGPGTRLTVL.

With regard to this clone: The read comes to an end 3 residues before the CDR3 does, leaving the germline J gene to fill in the end. The chain has TRBV7-3 and TRBJ2-2, with TRBD1 matching 9 bases. The CDR3 spans 15 residues. J was trimmed by 3 bases and V by 5 bases; bases with no gene match: 4. The germline CDR1 and CDR2 sequences are SGHTA and FQGTGA. The CDR3 here is CASSTGTGYTGELFF. CDR3 DNA (partial): TGTGCCAGCAGCACCGGGACAGGGTACACCGGGGAG.

Only a few counts were recorded for this clone. The CDR3 is cut off 3 residues early in the read; its end comes from the germline J gene. The chain couples TRBV7-9 to TRBJ2-3, with D perhaps matching TRBD2 (6 bases). This CDR3 region has 15 residues. Trimming removed 8 bases at V and 6 bases at J, with 21 bases between. The germline gives CDR1 SEHNR, CDR2 FQNEAQ (reference sequence). The CDR3 bases that were read are TGTGCCAGCGCCACTAGGGCGGGGTCCCCCGATACG. It encodes CASATRAGSPDT. In full, the CDR3 is CASATRAGSPDTQYF.

This clone was detected ten times or more. The read halts 3 residues ahead of the CDR3 end, with the missing end drawn from the germline J gene. This chain links TRBV19 with TRBJ1-5, with a weak D call TRBD1 (5 bases). Germline V lookup: CDR1 LNHDA, CDR2 SQIVND (reference sequence). V shed 6 bases and J shed 1 base, with 13 bases lying between them. The CDR3 loop spans 15 amino acids. CDR3 in amino acids: CASRTAGFSNQPQHF. The sequenced part of the CDR3 DNA is TGTGCCAGTAGAACTGCAGGGTTCAGCAATCAGCCC.

This clone has only a few counts. CDR3 sequence: CAWSVSGYLMYGETQYF. CDR3 DNA (partial): TGTGCCTGGAGTGTATCGGGTTATCTCATGTATGGAGAGACC. V and J are TRBV30 and TRBJ2-5; D is ambiguous. The read halts 3 residues ahead of the CDR3 end, with the missing end drawn from the germline J gene. The CDR3 has 17 residues. Germline assignment: CDR1 GTSNPN and CDR2 SVGIG (reference sequence). Trimming removed 0 bases from V and 4 bases from J, with 21 bases in between.

On this clone itself: The read ends 3 residues before the CDR3 terminus; that terminus is restored from the germline J gene. This chain connects TRBV6-2 or TRBV6-3 to TRBJ1-5, with D maybe TRBD1 (6 bases). Trimming removed 2 bases at V and 8 bases at J, with 7 bases between. The CDR3 spans 12 residues. In germline, CDR1 is MNHEY, CDR2 SVGEGT. CDR3 protein: CASSYTGKPQHF. The CDR3 bases that were read are TGTGCCAGCAGTTACACAGGGAAGCCC.

The table lists this clone with many counts. From the germline J gene comes the end of the CDR3, since the read stops 3 residues before it. The rearrangement uses TRBV10-3 and TRBJ2-7; TRBD1 might be the D (6 bases). Deletions cut 6 bases from V and 2 bases from J, with 11 bases between. The CDR3 is 13 amino acids. Germline lookup yields CDR1 ENHRY and CDR2 SYGVKD. The CDR3 spells CAIRARDTYEQYF. The CDR3 bases that were read are TGTGCCATCAGGGCCAGGGACACCTACGAG.